These 26 T cell receptor beta chains were all obtained from the same sample, sequenced in a study of blood T cell repertoires in COVID-19 (dated by TCRdb to between 2020 and 2021). The method behind the library was the immunoSEQ multiplex PCR assay. TCRdb stores this immuneACCESS table with in-frame sequences only. Part of the clones is absent; in the studies checked, under half of the shortfall reflects unresolved V genes, and no reason is known for the rest. The sample table holds about 190,000 clones, of which around 90% were seen once. The ten largest clones capture around 7% of the sample. The sample comprised peripheral blood. These receptors came from a man in his forties or fifties with acute or convalescent COVID-19.

V gene TRBV6-5 combines with J gene TRBJ2-2, with 9 nucleotides matching TRBD1. The length of the CDR3 is 15 residues. The germline V gene has CDR1 MNHEY and CDR2 SVGAGI. The V and J ends lost 6 bases and 3 bases, in that order; junction bases with no gene match: 5. The CDR3 sequence: CASRWGQGYTGELFF. As DNA, the CDR3 is TGTGCCAGCAGATGGGGACAGGGTTACACCGGGGAGCTGTTTTTT.

CDR3 nucleotide sequence: TGTGCCAGCAGCTTAAGTGGGGGGGCCTTAGATACGCAGTATTTT. Translating gives CASSLSGGALDTQYF. The V gene is TRBV11-2, the J gene TRBJ2-3; D perhaps matches TRBD2 (7 bases). Per germline, CDR1 SGHAT and CDR2 FQNNGV. The CDR3 runs to 15 residues. The ends were cut back, 2 bases at V and 5 bases at J, with 14 bases in the middle.

The chain has TRBV6-5 and TRBJ1-1; 9 positions agree with TRBD1. The germline V gene encodes CDR1 MNHEY and CDR2 SVGAGI. Germline trimming cut 3 bases from V and 5 bases from J; bases unmatched to any gene: 4. The CDR3 is made up of 14 amino acids. DNA of the CDR3: TGTGCCAGCAGTTATGGGACAGGGCTTACTGAAGCTTTCTTT. It translates to CASSYGTGLTEAFF.

The chain couples TRBV6-5 to TRBJ1-2; D is possibly TRBD1 (5 bases). The CDR3 extends over 15 amino acids. Looked up from germline, CDR1 is MNHEY and CDR2 is SVGAGI. Trimming took off 8 bases at V and 6 bases at J, with 22 bases between the two ends. As DNA, the CDR3 is TGTGCCAGCTCGTATAGTTGGGGGGACGGCGATGGCTACACCTTC. Amino acids: CASSYSWGDGDGYTF.

The V and J genes are TRBV28 and TRBJ2-1; the match to TRBD2 covers 9 bases. Germline trimming cut 8 bases from V and 2 bases from J; bases unmatched to any gene: 4. Germline CDR1 MDHEN, CDR2 SYDVKM. The CDR3 totals 14 residues. The chain's CDR3 is CASDSSGTYNEQFF. CDR3 nucleotide sequence: TGTGCCAGCGACTCTAGCGGGACCTACAATGAGCAGTTCTTC. Variable domain in full (rest from reference TRBV28 and TRBJ2-1): DVKVTQSSRYLVKRTGEKVFLECVQDMDHENMFWYRQDPGLGLRLIYFSYDVKMKEKGDIPEGYSVSREKKERFSLILESASTNQTSMYLCASDSSGTYNEQFFGPGTRLTVL.

Details on this clone: At one end, the junction sequence differs from germline, possibly due to a read error. This rearrangement joins TRBV7-9 to TRBJ2-2, with 7 nucleotides matching TRBD2. The CDR3 is 15 amino acids. Per the germline V gene, CDR1 is SEHNR and CDR2 is FQNEAQ (reference sequence). CDR3 region: CASSLRGENPGALCF. Here the CDR3 DNA reads TGTGCCAGCAGCTTACGGGGGGAGAACCCCGGGGCGCTGTGTTTT.

The V call is TRBV5-4, the J call TRBJ2-5, with 14 bases matching TRBD2. V was clipped by 1 base and J by 7 bases; unmatched bases: 3. The CDR3 sequence is 15 residues long. From germline, CDR1 is SGHNT and CDR2 YYREEE (reference sequence). Here the CDR3 reads CASSLPTSGGGTQYF. DNA of the CDR3: TGTGCCAGCAGCTTGCCGACTAGCGGGGGGGGGACCCAGTACTTC.

This clone has just a few counts. The chain carries TRBV4-1 and TRBJ1-2; tentative D call: TRBD1 (6 bases). CDR3 length: 16 amino acids. Trimming removed 0 bases at V and 5 bases at J, with 16 bases between. Germline loops: CDR1 MGHRA, CDR2 YSYEKL. The CDR3 sequence is CASSQDGGGGTYGYTF. The CDR3 DNA reads TGCGCCAGCAGCCAAGATGGGGGGGGCGGGACTTATGGCTACACCTTC.

The chain uses TRBV5-1 and TRBJ2-3; D is undetermined. Germline assignment: CDR1 SGHRS and CDR2 YFSETQ. The CDR3 spans 15 residues. Trimming took off 6 bases at V and 4 bases at J, with 18 bases between the two ends. This CDR3 reads CASTQMANRADTQYF. The CDR3 coding sequence is TGCGCCAGCACCCAGATGGCCAACAGAGCAGATACGCAGTATTTT.

Written as DNA, the CDR3 is TGTGCCAGCAGCCAGGAGAGGGCAGATACGCAGTATTTT. This gives the protein CASSQERADTQYF. This chain uses TRBV4-2 with TRBJ2-3, with TRBD2 as a possible D gene (5 bases). CDR1 is LGHNA, CDR2 YNFKEQ, per germline. V was shortened by 3 bases and J by 4 bases, with 8 bases between the two germline ends. The CDR3 contains 13 residues.

The rearrangement links TRBV3-1 (or the pseudogene TRBV3-2) to TRBJ2-3; D is unclear. The CDR3 totals 16 residues. Trimming took 1 base from V and 3 from J, leaving 14 bases between them. CDR1 LGHDT and CDR2 YNNKEL come from the germline V gene (reference sequence). CDR3 amino acids: CASSQVPPGATDTQYF. The CDR3 DNA reads TGTGCCAGCAGCCAAGTCCCTCCTGGTGCGACAGATACGCAGTATTTT.

The chain links TRBV7-2 to TRBJ1-2; TRBD1 matches 9 bases. The CDR3 length is 13 residues. Unmatched junction bases numbered 2, after V lost 3 bases and J lost 6 bases. The germline CDR1 and CDR2 sequences are SGHTA and FQGNSA. The CDR3 loop reads CASSFRQGDGYTF. CDR3 sequence (DNA): TGTGCCAGCAGCTTCCGACAGGGGGATGGCTACACCTTC.

V and J are TRBV5-6 and TRBJ2-5; D unresolved. The CDR3 consists of 14 residues. The V gene lost 2 bases and the J gene lost 5 bases, with 13 bases spanning the gap. From germline, CDR1 is SGHDT and CDR2 YYEEEE. CDR3 coding DNA: TGTGCCAGCAGCTTTTACCCGTCTGCGGAGACCCAGTACTTC. Protein product: CASSFYPSAETQYF.

The chain has TRBV5-1 and TRBJ2-7; TRBD1 matches 8 bases. The CDR3 is 14 residues long. J gave up 5 bases and V 4 bases, and 8 bases lay outside the gene matches. Germline CDR1 and CDR2: SGHRS and YFSETQ. CDR3 nucleotide sequence: TGCGCCAGCAGCATGGGACAGGCAGGCGACGAGCAGTACTTC. Its translation: CASSMGQAGDEQYF.

The chain carries TRBV12-3 or TRBV12-4 and TRBJ1-4; 9 positions match TRBD1. The V segment lost 3 bases and the J segment 8 bases; nucleotides outside the gene matches: 1. This CDR3 comprises 13 residues. Here the CDR3 reads CASSFGQGEKLFF. DNA of the CDR3: TGTGCCAGCAGTTTCGGACAGGGGGAAAAACTGTTTTTT.

The chain links TRBV5-1 to TRBJ1-2; 7 nucleotides agree with TRBD1. CDR1 and CDR2 (germline): SGHRS, YFSETQ. V shed 4 bases and J 8 bases; nucleotides not matched to a gene: 8. This CDR3 comprises 13 residues. This chain's CDR3 is CASSGGDRDGYTF. The DNA of the CDR3 is TGCGCCAGCAGCGGGGGAGACAGGGACGGCTACACCTTC. The full variable domain, rest sourced from reference TRBV5-1 and TRBJ1-2, is KAGVTQTPRYLIKTRGQQVTLSCSPISGHRSVSWYQQTPGQGLQFLFEYFSETQRNKGNFPGRFSGRQFSNSRSEMNVSTLELGDSALYLCASSGGDRDGYTFGSGTRLTVV.

The V and J genes are TRBV15 and TRBJ2-7, with a possible D match to TRBD1 (6 bases). Germline V gene sequence: CDR1 LNHNV, CDR2 YYDKDF (reference sequence). The CDR3 totals 14 residues. The V gene lost 1 base and the J gene lost 3 bases, with 10 bases spanning the gap. The chain's CDR3 is CATSRGTDFYEQYF. The CDR3 bases are TGTGCCACCAGCAGAGGGACAGACTTCTACGAGCAGTACTTC.

This sequence joins TRBV29-1 and TRBJ2-7; 9 bases are shared with TRBD2. Germline V gives CDR1 SQVTM, CDR2 ANQGSEA. The trim removed 5 bases at V and 1 base at J, leaving 12 bases unmatched. This CDR3 has 16 residues. The chain's CDR3 is CSVMRAGTSPSYEQYF. The CDR3 nucleotides read TGCAGCGTTATGCGCGCCGGGACTAGCCCTTCCTACGAGCAGTACTTC.

This clone was seen only a few times. The DNA for the CDR3 is TGTGCCAGCAGCGTTTTTCGGGGGGATTCACCCCTCCACTTT. It translates to CASSVFRGDSPLHF. J is TRBJ1-6 and V is TRBV7-9; D is possibly TRBD1 (5 bases). V gave up 5 bases and J gave up 8 bases, with 13 bases separating them. This CDR3 contains 14 residues. From germline, CDR1 is SEHNR and CDR2 FQNEAQ (reference sequence).

V and J are TRBV6-6 and TRBJ2-7, with 9 nucleotides matching TRBD1. CDR1 and CDR2 (germline): MNHNY, SVGAGI (reference sequence). The CDR3 runs 16 residues. Unmatched junction bases numbered 7, after V lost 2 bases and J lost 2 bases. This CDR3 reads CASSYPRDRVPYEQYF. The CDR3 DNA is TGTGCCAGCAGTTACCCCCGGGACAGGGTTCCCTACGAGCAGTACTTC.

The V call is TRBV19, the J call TRBJ1-2; D may be TRBD1 (6 bases). This CDR3 region has 11 residues. Germline loops: CDR1 LNHDA, CDR2 SQIVND (reference sequence). CDR3: CVYRGGQCYTF. In DNA form, the CDR3 reads TGTGTCTATCGCGGGGGGCAATGCTACACCTTC.

V usage is TRBV19 and J usage is TRBJ1-5; D is undetermined. The V gene lost 5 bases and the J gene lost 4 bases, with 12 bases spanning the gap. Germline CDR1 reads LNHDA; CDR2 reads SQIVND (reference sequence). This CDR3 comprises 14 residues. As DNA, the CDR3 is TGTGCCAGTAGTTCTCCCCCCCCTAATCAGCCCCAGCATTTT. Translation gives CASSSPPPNQPQHF. The full variable domain, its missing parts supplied by reference TRBV19 and TRBJ1-5, is DGGITQSPKYLFRKEGQNVTLSCEQNLNHDAMYWYRQDPGQGLRLIYYSQIVNDFQKGDIAEGYSVSREKKESFPLTVTSAQKNPTAFYLCASSSPPPNQPQHFGDGTRLSIL.

The rearrangement joins TRBV4-2 to TRBJ2-1, with D unclear. V was trimmed by 1 base and J by 6 bases, leaving 4 bases between them. The CDR3 loop spans 12 amino acids. The germline V gene has CDR1 LGHNA and CDR2 YNFKEQ. The CDR3 is CASSQGGNEQFF. CDR3 DNA sequence: TGTGCCAGCAGCCAAGGCGGCAATGAGCAGTTCTTC.

The chain carries TRBV19 and TRBJ2-2, with D unclear. CDR1 LNHDA and CDR2 SQIVND come from the germline V gene (reference sequence). V was clipped by 7 bases and J by 2 bases, with 11 bases between them. The CDR3 is 14 amino acids. CDR3 in DNA: TGTGCCAGTACCCAGGTTGTAAACACCGGGGAGCTGTTTTTT. Its translation: CASTQVVNTGELFF. Full variable domain (remainder filled in from reference TRBV19 and TRBJ2-2): DGGITQSPKYLFRKEGQNVTLSCEQNLNHDAMYWYRQDPGQGLRLIYYSQIVNDFQKGDIAEGYSVSREKKESFPLTVTSAQKNPTAFYLCASTQVVNTGELFFGEGSRLTVL.

The chain is built from TRBV6-5 and TRBJ1-1; no clear D. CDR3 length: 14 amino acids. The germline V and J ends were trimmed by 4 bases and 2 bases, with 11 bases remaining between them. Per germline, CDR1 MNHEY and CDR2 SVGAGI. CDR3 in DNA: TGTGCCAGCAGTTCGACCTGGAGCAACACTGAAGCTTTCTTT. This translates into CASSSTWSNTEAFF.

For this clone: Other DNA sequences in this specimen translate into the identical CDR3. The chain recombines TRBV9 with TRBJ2-1, with D possibly TRBD1 on 6 matching bases. The CDR3 extends over 15 amino acids. V was cut by 2 bases and J by 0 bases, with 9 bases left in between. Germline V gene sequence: CDR1 SGDLS, CDR2 YYNGEE. CDR3 nucleotide sequence: TGTGCCAGCAGCGTTGCAGGGGTCTCCTACAATGAGCAGTTCTTC. The encoded protein is CASSVAGVSYNEQFF. Full variable domain (rest looked up from reference TRBV9 and TRBJ2-1): DSGVTQTPKHLITATGQRVTLRCSPRSGDLSVYWYQQSLDQGLQFLIQYYNGEERAKGNILERFSAQQFPDLHSELNLSSLELGDSALYFCASSVAGVSYNEQFFGPGTRLTVL.